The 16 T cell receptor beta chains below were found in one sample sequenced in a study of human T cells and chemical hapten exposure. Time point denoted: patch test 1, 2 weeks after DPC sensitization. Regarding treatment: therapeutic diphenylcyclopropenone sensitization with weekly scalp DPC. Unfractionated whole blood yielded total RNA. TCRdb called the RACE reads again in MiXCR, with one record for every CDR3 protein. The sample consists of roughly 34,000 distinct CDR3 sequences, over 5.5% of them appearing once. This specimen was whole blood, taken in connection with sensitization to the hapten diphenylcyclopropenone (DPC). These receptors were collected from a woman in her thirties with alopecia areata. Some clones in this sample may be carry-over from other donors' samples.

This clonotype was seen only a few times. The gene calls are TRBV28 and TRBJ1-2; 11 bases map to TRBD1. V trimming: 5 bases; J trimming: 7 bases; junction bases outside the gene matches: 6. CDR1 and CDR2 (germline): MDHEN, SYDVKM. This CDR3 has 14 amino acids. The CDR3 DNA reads TGTGCCAGCAGTGCCGGGACAGGGGGTCTTGGCTACACCTTC. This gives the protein CASSAGTGGLGYTF.

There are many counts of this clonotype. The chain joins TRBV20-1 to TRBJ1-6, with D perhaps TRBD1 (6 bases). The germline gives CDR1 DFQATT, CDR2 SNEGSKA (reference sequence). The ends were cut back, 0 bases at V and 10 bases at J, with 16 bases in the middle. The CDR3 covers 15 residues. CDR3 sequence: CSARDQQGGGSPLHF. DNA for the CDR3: TGCAGTGCTAGAGATCAACAGGGAGGCGGATCACCCCTCCACTTT.

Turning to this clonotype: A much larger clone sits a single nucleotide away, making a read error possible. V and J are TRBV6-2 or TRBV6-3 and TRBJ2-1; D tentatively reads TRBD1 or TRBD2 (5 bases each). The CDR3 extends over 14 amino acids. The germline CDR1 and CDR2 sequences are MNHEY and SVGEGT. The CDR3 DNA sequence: TGTGCCAGCAGCCAGTGGGACCAGTACAATGAGCAGTCCTTC. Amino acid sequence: CASSQWDQYNEQSF.

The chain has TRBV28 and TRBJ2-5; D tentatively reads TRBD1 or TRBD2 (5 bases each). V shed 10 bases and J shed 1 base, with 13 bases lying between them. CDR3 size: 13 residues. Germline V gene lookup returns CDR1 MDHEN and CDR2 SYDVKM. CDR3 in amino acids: CATRDGAQETQYF. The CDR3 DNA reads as TGTGCCACCAGGGACGGCGCCCAAGAGACCCAGTACTTC.

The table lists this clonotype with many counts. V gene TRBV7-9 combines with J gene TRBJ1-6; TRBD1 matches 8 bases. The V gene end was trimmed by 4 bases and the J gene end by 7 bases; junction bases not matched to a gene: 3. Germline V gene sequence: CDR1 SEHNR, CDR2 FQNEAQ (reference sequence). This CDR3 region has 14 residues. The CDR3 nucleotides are TGTGCCAGCAGCTCAGACAGGGGAAATTCACCCCTCCACTTT. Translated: CASSSDRGNSPLHF. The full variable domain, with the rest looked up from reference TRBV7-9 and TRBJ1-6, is DTGVSQNPRHKITKRGQNVTFRCDPISEHNRLYWYRQTLGQGPEFLTYFQNEAQLEKSRLLSDRFSAERPKGSFSTLEIQRTEQGDSAMYLCASSSDRGNSPLHFGNGTRLTVT.

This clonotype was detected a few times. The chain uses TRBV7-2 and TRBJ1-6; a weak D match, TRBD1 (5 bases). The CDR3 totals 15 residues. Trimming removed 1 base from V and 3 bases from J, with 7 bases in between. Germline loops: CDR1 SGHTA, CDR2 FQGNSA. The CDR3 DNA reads TGTGCCAGCAGCTTAGGGGGCATCTATAATTCACCCCTCCACTTT. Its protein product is CASSLGGIYNSPLHF.

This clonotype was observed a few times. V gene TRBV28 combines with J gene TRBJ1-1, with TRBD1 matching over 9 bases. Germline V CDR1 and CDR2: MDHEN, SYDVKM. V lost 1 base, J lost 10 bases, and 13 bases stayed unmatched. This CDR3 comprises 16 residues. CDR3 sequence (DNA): TGTGCCAGCAGTTTATTAGGGGGGGACAGGGTAGCGGGAGCTTTCTTT. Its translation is CASSLLGGDRVAGAFF.

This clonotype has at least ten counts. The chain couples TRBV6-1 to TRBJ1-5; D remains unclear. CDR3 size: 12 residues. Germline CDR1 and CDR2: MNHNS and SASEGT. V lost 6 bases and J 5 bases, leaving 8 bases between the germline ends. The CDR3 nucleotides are TGTGCCAGCAGGAATGAGGATCAGCCCCAGCATTTT. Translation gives CASRNEDQPQHF.

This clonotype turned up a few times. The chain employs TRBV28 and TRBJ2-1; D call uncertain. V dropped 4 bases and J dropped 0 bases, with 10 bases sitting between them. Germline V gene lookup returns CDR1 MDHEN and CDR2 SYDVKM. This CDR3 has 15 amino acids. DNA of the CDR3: TGTGCCAGCAGTTACACACGAAGCTCCTACAATGAGCAGTTCTTC. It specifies CASSYTRSSYNEQFF.

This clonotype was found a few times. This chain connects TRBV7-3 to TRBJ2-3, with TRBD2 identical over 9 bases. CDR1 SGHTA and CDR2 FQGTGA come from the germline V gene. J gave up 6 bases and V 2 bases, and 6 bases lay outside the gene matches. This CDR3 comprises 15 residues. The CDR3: CASSLVAGGLDTQYF. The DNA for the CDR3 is TGTGCCAGCAGCTTAGTGGCGGGGGGGCTCGATACGCAGTATTTT.

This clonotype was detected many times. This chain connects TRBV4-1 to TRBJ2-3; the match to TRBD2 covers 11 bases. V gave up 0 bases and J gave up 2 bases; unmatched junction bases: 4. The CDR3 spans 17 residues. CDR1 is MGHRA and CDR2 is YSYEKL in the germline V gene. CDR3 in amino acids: CASSQDQGLAVTDTQYF. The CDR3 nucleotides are TGCGCCAGCAGCCAAGATCAGGGACTAGCGGTCACAGATACGCAGTATTTT.

CDR3 amino acids: CASSFMGSSTEAFF. DNA of the CDR3: TGTGCCAGCAGCTTCATGGGCAGTAGCACTGAAGCTTTCTTT. The chain couples TRBV7-3 to TRBJ1-1; no firm D call. The V end lost 3 bases, the J end lost 4 bases, and 12 bases lay between the germline ends. Per germline, CDR1 SGHTA and CDR2 FQGTGA. The CDR3 is 14 residues long. The variable domain in full, completed from reference TRBV7-3 and TRBJ1-1, reads GAGVSQTPSNKVTEKGKYVELRCDPISGHTALYWYRQSLGQGPEFLIYFQGTGAADDSGLPNDRFFAVRPEGSVSTLKIQRTERGDSAVYLCASSFMGSSTEAFFGQGTRLTVV.

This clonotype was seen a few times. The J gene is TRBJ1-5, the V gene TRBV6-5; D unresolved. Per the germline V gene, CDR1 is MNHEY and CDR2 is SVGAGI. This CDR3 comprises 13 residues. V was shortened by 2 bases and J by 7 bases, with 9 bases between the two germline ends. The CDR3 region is CASSYRAGQPQHF. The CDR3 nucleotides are TGTGCCAGCAGTTACCGAGCGGGACAGCCCCAGCATTTT.

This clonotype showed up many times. CDR3 DNA sequence: TGCAGCGTTAACAGGGGACGCACAGATACGCAGTATTTT. It is translated as CSVNRGRTDTQYF. The rearrangement joins TRBV29-1 to TRBJ2-3; 7 bases map to TRBD1. This CDR3 comprises 13 residues. Germline CDR1 and CDR2: SQVTM and ANQGSEA. The junction had 3 bases not matched to a gene; V was cut back by 5 bases and J by 1 base.

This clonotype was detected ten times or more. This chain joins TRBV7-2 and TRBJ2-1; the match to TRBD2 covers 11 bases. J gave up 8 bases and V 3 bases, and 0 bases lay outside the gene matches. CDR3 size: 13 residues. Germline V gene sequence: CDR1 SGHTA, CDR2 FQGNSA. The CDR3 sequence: CASSFSGGDEQFF. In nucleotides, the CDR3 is TGTGCCAGCAGCTTTAGCGGGGGGGATGAGCAGTTCTTC. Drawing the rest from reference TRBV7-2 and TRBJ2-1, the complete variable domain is GAGVSQSPSNKVTEKGKDVELRCDPISGHTALYWYRQSLGQGLEFLIYFQGNSAPDKSGLPSDRFSAERTGGSVSTLTIQRTQQEDSAVYLCASSFSGGDEQFFGPGTRLTVL.

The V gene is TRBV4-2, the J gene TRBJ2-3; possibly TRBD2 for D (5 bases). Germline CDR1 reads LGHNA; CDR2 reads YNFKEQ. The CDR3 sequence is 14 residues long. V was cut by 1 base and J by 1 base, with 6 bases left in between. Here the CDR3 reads CASSQGTGTDTQYF. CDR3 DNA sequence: TGTGCCAGCAGCCAAGGGACTGGCACAGATACGCAGTATTTT.